Following are 12 T cell receptor beta chains from one sample sequenced in a study of blood T cell repertoires in COVID-19. Libraries were prepared by immunoSEQ multiplex PCR; TCRdb keeps only in-frame clonotypes and omits some of them. This repertoire shows 110,000 to 150,000 clones, 75% to 85% found once; its top ten account for about 4%. Sequencing was done on a sample of peripheral blood. The receptors were sampled from a man in his 70s who had recovered from COVID-19.

V gene TRBV6-5 combines with J gene TRBJ2-7, with 7 bases identical to TRBD2. This CDR3 contains 16 residues. Germline V gives CDR1 MNHEY, CDR2 SVGAGI. Losses at the gene ends were 0 bases for V and 3 bases for J; bases not matched to a gene: 8. The CDR3 loop is CASSYSAGEGLYEQYF. CDR3 nucleotide sequence: TGTGCCAGCAGTTACTCGGCGGGGGAGGGACTCTACGAGCAGTACTTC.

The chain joins TRBV5-1 to TRBJ2-3; D is ambiguous. The germline CDR1 and CDR2 sequences are SGHRS and YFSETQ. This CDR3 is built from 13 residues. The germline V and J ends were trimmed by 3 bases and 4 bases, with 9 bases remaining between them. CDR3 protein: CASSYIMADTQYF. The CDR3 nucleotides are TGCGCCAGCAGCTACATCATGGCAGATACGCAGTATTTT.

This clone was counted only a few times. V usage is TRBV7-8 and J usage is TRBJ1-2, with D hard to call. Trimming cost V 4 bases and J 5 bases, with 8 bases left between them. In germline, CDR1 is SGHVS, CDR2 FQNEAQ. The CDR3 extends over 12 amino acids. This chain's CDR3 is CASSSSGYGYTF. For the CDR3, the DNA is TGTGCCAGCAGCTCCTCAGGTTATGGCTACACCTTC.

This clone was detected a few times. The genes are TRBV3-1 (or the pseudogene TRBV3-2) and TRBJ2-7; D is possibly TRBD1 (6 bases). The V gene lost 2 bases and the J gene lost 8 bases, with 10 bases spanning the gap. The CDR3 is 12 residues long. Germline assignment: CDR1 LGHDT and CDR2 YNNKEL (reference sequence). CDR3 region: CASSQQQGQQYF. For the CDR3, the DNA is TGTGCCAGCAGCCAACAACAGGGCCAGCAGTACTTC.

The V gene is TRBV2, the J gene TRBJ1-2, with TRBD1 matching 7 bases. The CDR3 consists of 13 residues. Germline V gene data show CDR1 as SNHLY and CDR2 as FYNNEI. J was trimmed by 6 bases and V by 4 bases; bases with no gene match: 5. The CDR3 protein is CASSVDRADGYTF. The CDR3 bases are TGTGCCAGCAGTGTAGACAGGGCGGATGGCTACACCTTC.

The rearrangement uses TRBV7-6 and TRBJ2-3; 10 nucleotides align to TRBD2. Germline V gene sequence: CDR1 SGHVS, CDR2 FNYEAQ. This CDR3 has 16 residues. J lost 2 bases, V lost 2 bases, and 4 bases had no gene match. This chain's CDR3 is CASSLLAGVITDTQYF. CDR3 DNA: TGTGCCAGCAGCTTACTAGCGGGAGTCATCACAGATACGCAGTATTTT.

This clone was seen a handful of times. This chain links TRBV11-2 with TRBJ2-3, with 8 positions matching TRBD2. Trimming took 5 bases from V and 4 from J; bases not matched to a gene: 8. The CDR3 is 15 amino acids. CDR1 and CDR2 from the germline V gene are SGHAT and FQNNGV. As DNA, the CDR3 is TGTGCCAGCAGCCCGAGCGGGAGTGTTGCAGATACGCAGTATTTT. Amino acids: CASSPSGSVADTQYF.

The chain recombines TRBV6-6 with TRBJ2-4; TRBD2 aligns across 14 bases. With V trimmed by 5 bases and J by 1 base, 7 bases remained unmatched. The germline CDR1 and CDR2 sequences are MNHNY and SVGAGI (reference sequence). The CDR3 is 18 amino acids. The CDR3 DNA follows: TGTGCCAGCAGTCGCGGGACTAGCGGGAGACCGGCCAAAAACATTCAGTACTTC. Protein product: CASSRGTSGRPAKNIQYF.

This clone was observed a handful of times. The chain uses TRBV6-1 and TRBJ1-3; D unclear. Trimming took off 2 bases at V and 2 bases at J, with 7 bases between the two ends. The CDR3 has 14 amino acids. The germline V gene encodes CDR1 MNHNS and CDR2 SASEGT. Here the CDR3 reads CASSEQFPGNTIYF. The DNA for the CDR3 is TGTGCCAGCAGTGAACAGTTCCCTGGAAACACCATATATTTT.

The chain has TRBV7-6 and TRBJ2-3; D might be TRBD2 (5 bases). CDR1 is SGHVS, CDR2 FNYEAQ, per germline. Deletions cut 1 base from V and 1 base from J, with 9 bases between. This CDR3 spans 15 amino acids. The CDR3 bases are TGTGCCAGCAGCTTAGTGGGAGCTCGCACAGATACGCAGTATTTT. It is translated as CASSLVGARTDTQYF.

The chain employs TRBV3-1 (or the pseudogene TRBV3-2) and TRBJ2-3; TRBD1 matches at 7 bases. V trimming: 4 bases; J trimming: 3 bases; junction bases outside the gene matches: 4. The CDR3 is 14 residues long. Germline V gene data show CDR1 as LGHDT and CDR2 as YNNKEL (reference sequence). The CDR3 DNA reads as TGTGCCAGCAGCCTGGGACAGCGAACAGATACGCAGTATTTT. It is translated as CASSLGQRTDTQYF.

The rearrangement links TRBV12-3 or TRBV12-4 to TRBJ2-1; no definite D call. This CDR3 has 13 residues. V lost 1 base, J lost 6 bases, and 7 bases lay in between. CDR3 protein: CASSLDVGNEQFF. CDR3 nucleotide sequence: TGTGCCAGCAGTTTAGACGTCGGCAATGAGCAGTTCTTC.